Below are 22 T cell receptor beta chains sequenced from a single sample in a study of CD8+CD57+ T cells in acquired aplastic anemia. Patients selected for sequencing had displayed CD8+CD57+ cell expansion by flow cytometry. Genomic DNA acted as the template from which TCR beta VDJ combination and CDR3 sequence profiling were carried out. TCRdb reprocessed the reads with MiXCR, giving one entry per CDR3 protein. The sample lists under 200,000 distinct CDR3 sequences; about half were seen once. Material for sequencing was sorted CD4+, CD8+, or CD8+CD57+ T cells (not recorded which) from PBMCs. All receptors come from a human donor with aplastic anemia.

The rearrangement joins TRBV9 to TRBJ1-4, with D tentatively TRBD1 (6 bases). The CDR3 loop spans 13 amino acids. Germline-derived CDR1 and CDR2 are SGDLS and YYNGEE. V was trimmed by 0 bases and J by 7 bases, leaving 7 bases between them. The CDR3 DNA reads as TGTGCCAGCAGCGTAGTAGGGGGTGAAAAACTGTTTTTT. Residues: CASSVVGGEKLFF.

This clonotype was seen a handful of times. V usage is TRBV20-1 and J usage is TRBJ1-2; no firm D call. The CDR3 sequence is 10 residues long. The V gene lost 4 bases and the J gene lost 4 bases, with 4 bases spanning the gap. Germline V CDR1 and CDR2: DFQATT, SNEGSKA (reference sequence). CDR3 nucleotides: TGCAGTGCTACCATCTATGGCTACACCTTC. Amino acid sequence: CSATIYGYTF.

This clonotype was seen ten or more times. This chain connects TRBV28 to TRBJ2-7; 9 positions match TRBD1. The CDR3 runs 14 residues. The V and J ends lost 7 bases and 3 bases, in that order; junction bases with no gene match: 7. CDR1 is MDHEN, CDR2 SYDVKM, per germline. The CDR3 sequence: CASIPGTGSYEQYF. CDR3 in DNA: TGTGCCAGCATTCCCGGGACAGGGAGCTACGAGCAGTACTTC. Drawing the rest from reference TRBV28 and TRBJ2-7, the complete variable domain is DVKVTQSSRYLVKRTGEKVFLECVQDMDHENMFWYRQDPGLGLRLIYFSYDVKMKEKGDIPEGYSVSREKKERFSLILESASTNQTSMYLCASIPGTGSYEQYFGPGTRLTVT.

Ten or more counts support this clonotype. The chain combines TRBV7-2 with TRBJ2-7; 9 positions match TRBD1. V trimming: 6 bases; J trimming: 6 bases; junction bases outside the gene matches: 9. The CDR3 contains 14 residues. From germline, CDR1 is SGHTA and CDR2 FQGNSA. CDR3 region: CASRESTGGGEQYF. Written as DNA, the CDR3 is TGTGCCAGCAGGGAGTCCACAGGGGGCGGCGAGCAGTACTTC.

This clonotype came up many times. This chain uses TRBV5-4 with TRBJ2-1; 9 nucleotides align to TRBD2. The CDR3 extends over 15 amino acids. With V trimmed by 2 bases and J by 3 bases, 3 bases remained unmatched. CDR1 SGHNT and CDR2 YYREEE come from the germline V gene (reference sequence). CDR3 sequence: CASSLRTSDYNEQFF. The CDR3 DNA reads TGTGCCAGCAGCTTAAGGACTAGCGACTACAATGAGCAGTTCTTC.

The genes are TRBV4-1 and TRBJ1-6; unclear D gene. CDR1 MGHRA and CDR2 YSYEKL come from the germline V gene. Between the trimmed V and J ends, which lost 0 bases and 10 bases, there was a span of 10 bases. The CDR3 contains 14 residues. In DNA, the CDR3 is TGCGCCAGCAGCCAAGAGTCAAGGATATCACCCCTCCACTTT. It encodes CASSQESRISPLHF.

The table lists this clonotype with many counts. This sequence joins TRBV20-1 and TRBJ2-1, with 12 nucleotides matching TRBD2. The V gene end was trimmed by 1 base and the J gene end by 7 bases; junction bases not matched to a gene: 5. Germline CDR1 is DFQATT and CDR2 is SNEGSKA (reference sequence). CDR3 size: 15 residues. The CDR3 DNA follows: TGCAGTGCTAGAGTGGTAACTAGCGGGAGGAATGAGCAGTTCTTC. It translates to CSARVVTSGRNEQFF.

The V call is TRBV10-3, the J call TRBJ1-5, with 7 positions matching TRBD1. Unmatched junction bases numbered 11, after V lost 3 bases and J lost 6 bases. Germline V gene sequence: CDR1 ENHRY, CDR2 SYGVKD. This CDR3 comprises 16 residues. Written as DNA, the CDR3 is TGTGCCATCAGTGAAGACAGGACAGGTTCGAGTCAGCCCCAGCATTTT. Protein: CAISEDRTGSSQPQHF.

CDR3 DNA sequence: TGTGCCAGCAGCTTACTTCCAGCGGGGGGGCCCTATGAGCAGTTCTTC. Protein: CASSLLPAGGPYEQFF. This chain connects TRBV11-2 to TRBJ2-1; 10 nucleotides agree with TRBD2. The CDR3 sequence is 16 residues long. CDR1 and CDR2 from the germline V gene are SGHAT and FQNNGV. Losses at the gene ends were 2 bases for V and 8 bases for J; bases not matched to a gene: 9.

This clonotype was detected many times. J is TRBJ1-5 and V is TRBV12-3 or TRBV12-4; D is undetermined. V was trimmed by 5 bases and J by 7 bases, leaving 15 bases between them. The CDR3 extends over 14 amino acids. Here the CDR3 reads CASSPRPGVQPQHF. CDR3 nucleotides: TGTGCCAGCAGTCCTAGACCAGGAGTCCAGCCCCAGCATTTT.

About this clonotype itself: One end of the junction varies from germline; a read error may be responsible. The V gene is TRBV24-1, the J gene TRBJ2-2; the D gene could be TRBD1 or TRBD2 (5 bases each). Per the germline V gene, CDR1 is KGHDR and CDR2 is SFDVKD. This CDR3 spans 15 amino acids. The CDR3 nucleotides are TGTGCCACCAGAGGACATTCGGCGAACACCGGGGAGCTGTCTTTT. The encoded protein is CATRGHSANTGELSF.

The V call is TRBV15, the J call TRBJ2-5; TRBD2 aligns across 12 bases. Germline lookup yields CDR1 LNHNV and CDR2 YYDKDF (reference sequence). The CDR3 has 16 amino acids. V was clipped by 3 bases and J by 1 base; unmatched bases: 3. The DNA of the CDR3 is TGTGCCACCAGCAGTGGGACTAGCGGGCCCCAAGAGACCCAGTACTTC. Translating it yields CATSSGTSGPQETQYF. The whole variable domain, remainder taken from reference TRBV15 and TRBJ2-5, is DAMVIQNPRYQVTQFGKPVTLSCSQTLNHNVMYWYQQKSSQAPKLLFHYYDKDFNNEADTPDNFQSRRPNTSFCFLDIRSPGLGDTAMYLCATSSGTSGPQETQYFGPGTRLLVL.

This clonotype was observed many times. This rearrangement joins TRBV4-1 to TRBJ1-1; D is possibly TRBD1 (6 bases). The V gene lost 4 bases and the J gene lost 4 bases, with 16 bases spanning the gap. The CDR3 extends over 15 amino acids. CDR1 is MGHRA, CDR2 YSYEKL, per germline. CDR3 amino acids: CASSPPRGQSTEAFF. The CDR3 DNA reads TGCGCCAGCAGCCCCCCCCGGGGGCAGAGCACTGAAGCTTTCTTT.

The chain employs TRBV5-1 and TRBJ1-2, with 9 bases identical to TRBD1. The V segment lost 0 bases and the J segment 11 bases; nucleotides outside the gene matches: 11. The length of the CDR3 is 15 residues. Per the germline V gene, CDR1 is SGHRS and CDR2 is YFSETQ. In DNA, the CDR3 is TGCGCCAGCAGCTTGGCTACGGACAGGGGAGATTCTTACACCTTC. Translating gives CASSLATDRGDSYTF.

The chain has TRBV2 and TRBJ2-3, with 7 bases identical to TRBD2. The CDR3 length is 14 residues. The ends lost 6 bases at V and 5 bases at J; junction bases unmatched: 8. Germline CDR1 reads SNHLY; CDR2 reads FYNNEI. CDR3 in amino acids: CASRTSWVRDTQYF. The CDR3 DNA is TGTGCCAGCAGGACTAGCTGGGTGAGAGATACGCAGTATTTT.

This clonotype occurred a few times. A much larger clone differs from this one at a single base, so this may be a read error. The gene calls are TRBV20-1 and TRBJ2-7; 13 positions match TRBD2. This CDR3 has 15 amino acids. Germline CDR1 and CDR2: DFQATT and SNEGSKA (reference sequence). The CDR3 sequence is CGASSGTSGIYEQYF. The DNA for the CDR3 is TGCGGTGCTAGCTCCGGGACTAGCGGGATCTACGAGCAGTACTTC.

This clonotype was picked up many times. The chain recombines TRBV20-1 with TRBJ1-2; no definite D call. Germline values: CDR1 DFQATT, CDR2 SNEGSKA (reference sequence). V was trimmed by 3 bases and J by 6 bases, leaving 14 bases between them. This CDR3 spans 13 amino acids. DNA for the CDR3: TGCAGTGCTAGTCCCGGGGATGAGAATGGCTACACCTTC. This sequence encodes CSASPGDENGYTF.

The chain employs TRBV4-1 and TRBJ1-2; D is undetermined. Germline V gene lookup returns CDR1 MGHRA and CDR2 YSYEKL. The V end was cut by 0 bases, the J end by 2 bases, with 13 bases between. This CDR3 region has 16 residues. The CDR3 nucleotides read TGCGCCAGCAGCCAAGATCCCGCAGTCAGGAACTATGGCTACACCTTC. This sequence encodes CASSQDPAVRNYGYTF.

The gene calls are TRBV24-1 and TRBJ1-4; 9 nucleotides match TRBD1. With V trimmed by 4 bases and J by 8 bases, 7 bases remained unmatched. Germline V CDR1 and CDR2: KGHDR, SFDVKD. This CDR3 has 15 amino acids. CDR3 nucleotides: TGTGCCACCAGTGACCCCGGGACAGGGAGGGAAAAACTGTTTTTT. Translated: CATSDPGTGREKLFF.

V is TRBV27 and J is TRBJ2-7; no definite D call. Germline V lookup: CDR1 MNHEY, CDR2 SMNVEV (reference sequence). This CDR3 is 17 amino acids long. Trimming left V 4 bases short and J 0 bases short, with 19 bases between. CDR3 nucleotide sequence: TGTGCCAGCAGTTCCCGTTCCGACGGAGAGAGCTCCTACGAGCAGTACTTC. Its translation: CASSSRSDGESSYEQYF.

V gene TRBV7-2 combines with J gene TRBJ2-3; tentative D call: TRBD1 (5 bases). Trimming pared 6 bases from V and 4 bases from J, leaving 14 bases between. This CDR3 is 14 amino acids long. Germline V gene sequence: CDR1 SGHTA, CDR2 FQGNSA. CDR3 DNA sequence: TGTGCCAGCAGACAAAGGGGCTCCGCAGATACGCAGTATTTT. The encoded protein is CASRQRGSADTQYF. The full variable domain, its missing parts supplied by reference TRBV7-2 and TRBJ2-3, is GAGVSQSPSNKVTEKGKDVELRCDPISGHTALYWYRQSLGQGLEFLIYFQGNSAPDKSGLPSDRFSAERTGGSVSTLTIQRTQQEDSAVYLCASRQRGSADTQYFGPGTRLTVL.

Details on this clonotype: An end of the junction does not agree with germline; a read error may underlie this. The V call is TRBV25-1, the J call TRBJ2-7, with a weak D call TRBD1 (5 bases). This CDR3 spans 16 amino acids. Germline loops: CDR1 MGHDK, CDR2 SYGVNS. The CDR3 DNA is TGTGCCACCAGTGATGGAATCCGGTGGGGCAGGGACGAGCAGTACTTC. This translates into CATSDGIRWGRDEQYF.